These 17 T cell receptor beta chains share one sample of origin, sequenced in a study of blood T cell repertoires in COVID-19. Clones were sequenced by immunoSEQ multiplex PCR, and TCRdb holds only the in-frame ones, with some missing. The profile shows 110,000 or so clones, approximately 88% of them singletons. Sequences were obtained from peripheral blood. These receptors all come from a woman aged 40-49 years with acute or convalescent COVID-19.

J is TRBJ2-7 and V is TRBV5-6, with D tentatively TRBD2 (6 bases). CDR1 is SGHDT and CDR2 is YYEEEE in the germline V gene. V was trimmed by 4 bases and J by 4 bases, leaving 9 bases between them. The CDR3 runs to 12 residues. CDR3 amino acids: CASSGRRYEQYF. CDR3 nucleotides: TGTGCCAGCAGCGGGAGGCGTTACGAGCAGTACTTC.

V usage is TRBV30 and J usage is TRBJ1-2; possible D gene TRBD1, 6 bases. Trimming removed 8 bases at V and 2 bases at J, with 15 bases between. Germline lookup yields CDR1 GTSNPN and CDR2 SVGIG (reference sequence). The CDR3 is 13 residues long. The CDR3 DNA reads TGTGCCGGACTGACAGGTTCAAACTATGGCTACACCTTC. Translation: CAGLTGSNYGYTF.

This clone came up once. This chain joins TRBV5-1 and TRBJ2-3, with D perhaps matching TRBD2 (6 bases). The V end lost 4 bases, the J end lost 0 bases, and 9 bases lay between the germline ends. Looked up from germline, CDR1 is SGHRS and CDR2 is YFSETQ. The CDR3 covers 14 residues. For the CDR3, the DNA is TGCGCCAGCAGCACCGGGACTAGCACAGATACGCAGTATTTT. It is translated as CASSTGTSTDTQYF.

A remark on this clone: At the DNA level, this CDR3 is encoded by other sequences in the same sample as well. The chain uses TRBV18 and TRBJ1-1; D possibly corresponds to TRBD1 (5 bases). The CDR3 totals 13 residues. V gave up 3 bases and J gave up 1 base, with 6 bases separating them. CDR1 is KGHSH and CDR2 is LQKENI in the germline V gene. The CDR3 coding sequence is TGTGCCAGCTCACCCGGACAGAACACTGAAGCTTTCTTT. Encoded protein: CASSPGQNTEAFF.

This clone showed up many times. The chain uses TRBV29-1 and TRBJ1-5; 7 nucleotides agree with TRBD1. J lost 1 base, V lost 4 bases, and 1 base had no gene match. This CDR3 comprises 13 residues. Per the germline V gene, CDR1 is SQVTM and CDR2 is ANQGSEA. CDR3 residues: CSVATGSNQPQHF. The CDR3 DNA follows: TGCAGCGTTGCGACAGGGAGCAATCAGCCCCAGCATTTT.

This sequence joins TRBV30 and TRBJ2-7, with a tentative D call TRBD2 (5 bases). CDR1 and CDR2 (germline): GTSNPN, SVGIG (reference sequence). This CDR3 comprises 13 residues. The V end lost 4 bases, the J end lost 2 bases, and 12 bases lay between the germline ends. The CDR3 nucleotides read TGTGCCTGGAAAAAGTGGGAGACCTACGAGCAGTACTTC. This gives the protein CAWKKWETYEQYF.

This clone has only one observation. The chain combines TRBV27 with TRBJ2-1, with 10 bases matching TRBD1. From germline, CDR1 is MNHEY and CDR2 SMNVEV (reference sequence). The ends lost 5 bases at V and 14 bases at J; junction bases unmatched: 3. The CDR3 length is 11 residues. The CDR3: CASSTGTGEFF. Here the CDR3 DNA reads TGTGCCAGCAGTACCGGGACAGGGGAGTTCTTC.

This chain connects TRBV7-2 to TRBJ2-7; 9 nucleotides match TRBD1. Germline lookup yields CDR1 SGHTA and CDR2 FQGNSA. The CDR3 runs to 15 residues. V lost 6 bases and J lost 1; bases outside the gene matches: 7. The CDR3 nucleotides read TGTGCCAGCAGAGGTGGGACAGGGCCATCCTACGAGCAGTACTTC. Its translation: CASRGGTGPSYEQYF.

The V call is TRBV10-3, the J call TRBJ2-7; 7 nucleotides align to TRBD2. Trimming took 2 bases from V and 1 from J; bases not matched to a gene: 5. The CDR3 covers 15 residues. Germline CDR1 reads ENHRY; CDR2 reads SYGVKD. Written as DNA, the CDR3 is TGTGCCATCAGTGAGCGGGGAGGGATTTCCTACGAGCAGTACTTC. This encodes CAISERGGISYEQYF.

In nucleotides, the CDR3 is TGCGCCAGCAGCTTGACACTAGCGGGGGGAAATGAGCAGTTCTTC. Protein: CASSLTLAGGNEQFF. This sequence joins TRBV5-1 and TRBJ2-1, with 12 bases that match TRBD2. J was trimmed by 7 bases and V by 1 base; bases with no gene match: 3. The germline V gene encodes CDR1 SGHRS and CDR2 YFSETQ. The CDR3 length is 15 residues. The variable domain in full, with the rest retrieved from reference TRBV5-1 and TRBJ2-1, is KAGVTQTPRYLIKTRGQQVTLSCSPISGHRSVSWYQQTPGQGLQFLFEYFSETQRNKGNFPGRFSGRQFSNSRSEMNVSTLELGDSALYLCASSLTLAGGNEQFFGPGTRLTVL.

This chain uses TRBV10-3 with TRBJ2-3, with 10 nucleotides matching TRBD2. This CDR3 has 18 amino acids. Germline V CDR1 and CDR2: ENHRY, SYGVKD. The junction had 10 bases not matched to a gene; V was cut back by 4 bases and J by 0 bases. CDR3 amino acids: CAISGDSGLALSTDTQYF. CDR3 nucleotides: TGTGCCATCAGTGGGGACTCGGGACTAGCGCTAAGCACAGATACGCAGTATTTT.

The sample holds one count of this clone. This chain uses TRBV11-2 with TRBJ2-5, with TRBD2 matching over 8 bases. V shed 0 bases and J 2 bases; nucleotides not matched to a gene: 5. CDR3 length equals 16 residues. From germline, CDR1 is SGHAT and CDR2 FQNNGV. CDR3 loop: CASSLEVAGLQETQYF. In DNA form, the CDR3 reads TGTGCCAGCAGCTTAGAGGTAGCGGGATTACAAGAGACCCAGTACTTC.

The chain uses TRBV7-9 and TRBJ2-3; weak D call: TRBD2 (6 bases). The CDR3 runs 14 residues. Trimming removed 2 bases at V and 2 bases at J, with 8 bases between. CDR1 and CDR2 from the germline V gene are SEHNR and FQNEAQ (reference sequence). CDR3 in amino acids: CASSLRDSTDTQYF. CDR3 coding DNA: TGTGCCAGCAGCTTAAGGGACTCCACAGATACGCAGTATTTT.

This clone was picked up a small number of times. The genes are TRBV2 and TRBJ2-2; D not resolved. The length of the CDR3 is 13 residues. Germline V gene lookup returns CDR1 SNHLY and CDR2 FYNNEI. Trimming stripped 3 bases from V and 5 bases from J, with 7 bases between. The CDR3 is CASSDTRTGELFF. CDR3 DNA sequence: TGTGCCAGCAGTGATACACGAACCGGGGAGCTGTTTTTT.

This clone was observed once. The chain joins TRBV7-9 to TRBJ1-4; 8 nucleotides match TRBD1. J gave up 8 bases and V 5 bases, and 16 bases lay outside the gene matches. Per germline, CDR1 SEHNR and CDR2 FQNEAQ (reference sequence). CDR3 length: 17 residues. The CDR3 reads CASSPNGQGAKGEKLFF. DNA of the CDR3: TGTGCCAGCAGCCCAAATGGGCAGGGGGCAAAAGGGGAAAAACTGTTTTTT.

The chain joins TRBV9 to TRBJ2-7; 7 nucleotides agree with TRBD2. With V trimmed by 0 bases and J by 6 bases, 3 bases remained unmatched. The CDR3 is 13 amino acids. CDR1 and CDR2 from the germline V gene are SGDLS and YYNGEE. CDR3 in DNA: TGTGCCAGCAGCGTAGGTTGGGAGGGCGAGCAGTACTTC. It is translated as CASSVGWEGEQYF.

V gene TRBV11-3 combines with J gene TRBJ1-3; D unresolved. The CDR3 is 15 amino acids. The germline CDR1 and CDR2 sequences are SGHNT and YENEEA. V shed 1 base and J shed 4 bases, with 11 bases lying between them. CDR3 DNA sequence: TGTGCCAGCAGCTTAGGGCGGGGATCCGGAAACACCATATATTTT. Translating gives CASSLGRGSGNTIYF.